This T cell receptor (beta chain) was documented in a study of CD8+CD57+ T cells in acquired aplastic anemia. Study overall: Roughly 3 ug was the average amount of DNA from sorted CD4+ and CD8+ cells.

Study results and limitations: Patients showed no significant difference from controls in CD8+ Simpson's diversity. The same twenty-nine CD8+ CDR3 sequences occurred in patients and in controls.

A remark on this clonotype: As yet, its antigen is unknown.

Template material for TCR beta VDJ and CDR3 profiling consisted of genomic DNA. Via MiXCR, TCRdb re-called the reads, giving one row per CDR3 protein. Here the sample spans around 180,000 distinct CDR3 sequences, about 60% being singletons. The CDR3 extends over 16 amino acids. V lost 3 bases to trimming and J lost 1 base; unmatched junction nucleotides: 3. Germline CDR1 MGHRA, CDR2 YSYEKL. This receptor was taken from a human donor in good health. The chain recombines TRBV4-1 with TRBJ2-3; 11 bases match TRBD2. Sequenced input: sorted CD4+, CD8+, or CD8+CD57+ T cells (not recorded which) from PBMCs. CDR3 region: CASSQELAGGTDTQYF. DNA for the CDR3: TGCGCCAGCAGCCAGGAACTAGCGGGAGGCACAGATACGCAGTATTTT.